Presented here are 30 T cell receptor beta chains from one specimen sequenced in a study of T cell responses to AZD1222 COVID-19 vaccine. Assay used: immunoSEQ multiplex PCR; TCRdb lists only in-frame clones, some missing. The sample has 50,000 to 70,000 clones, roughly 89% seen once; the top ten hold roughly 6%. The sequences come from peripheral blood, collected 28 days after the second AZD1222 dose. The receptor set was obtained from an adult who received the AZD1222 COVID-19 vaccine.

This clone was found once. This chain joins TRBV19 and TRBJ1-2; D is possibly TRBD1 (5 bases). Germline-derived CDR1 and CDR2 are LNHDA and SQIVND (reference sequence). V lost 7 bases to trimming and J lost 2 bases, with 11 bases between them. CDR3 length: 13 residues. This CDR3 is CASNGGTNYGYTF. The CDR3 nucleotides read TGTGCCAGTAACGGGGGTACGAACTATGGCTACACCTTC.

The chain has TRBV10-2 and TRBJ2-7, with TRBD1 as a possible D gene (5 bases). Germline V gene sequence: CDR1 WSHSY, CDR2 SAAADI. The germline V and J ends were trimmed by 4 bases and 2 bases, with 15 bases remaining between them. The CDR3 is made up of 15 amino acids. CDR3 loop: CASSGSPGPAYEQYF. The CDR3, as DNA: TGCGCCAGCAGTGGTTCCCCAGGGCCGGCCTACGAGCAGTACTTC.

The CDR3 reads CASSPNAGEQYF. DNA of the CDR3: TGTGCCAGCAGCCCCAACGCCGGCGAGCAGTACTTC. The V and J genes are TRBV7-2 and TRBJ2-7; D is unclear. The CDR3 loop spans 12 amino acids. Trimming took 5 bases from V and 6 from J, leaving 11 bases between them. The germline V gene encodes CDR1 SGHTA and CDR2 FQGNSA.

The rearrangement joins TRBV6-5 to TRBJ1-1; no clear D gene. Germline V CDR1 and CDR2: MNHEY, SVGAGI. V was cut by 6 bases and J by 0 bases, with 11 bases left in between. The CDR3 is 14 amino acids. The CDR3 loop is CASRKSGMNTEAFF. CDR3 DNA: TGTGCCAGCAGAAAGTCGGGGATGAACACTGAAGCTTTCTTT.

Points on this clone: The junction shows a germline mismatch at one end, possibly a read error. CDR3 sequence: CASSLEINTGELFF. The DNA of the CDR3 is TGTGCCAGCAGCCTAGAGATCAACACCGGGGAGCTGTTTTTT. The chain recombines TRBV11-2 with TRBJ2-2; unclear D gene. The CDR3 totals 14 residues. The V gene's germline CDR1 is SGHAT and CDR2 FQNNGV.

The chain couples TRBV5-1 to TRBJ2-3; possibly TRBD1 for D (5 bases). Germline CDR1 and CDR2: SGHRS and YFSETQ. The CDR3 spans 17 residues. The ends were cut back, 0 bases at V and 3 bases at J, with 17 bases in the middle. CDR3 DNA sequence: TGCGCCAGCAGCTTGGAAGTTGCAGGGTCAGGGACAGATACGCAGTATTTT. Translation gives CASSLEVAGSGTDTQYF.

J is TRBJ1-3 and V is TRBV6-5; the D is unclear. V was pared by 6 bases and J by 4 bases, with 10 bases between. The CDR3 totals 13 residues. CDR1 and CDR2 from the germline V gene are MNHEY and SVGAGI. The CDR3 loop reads CASRGATGNTIYF. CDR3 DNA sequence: TGTGCCAGCAGAGGTGCGACGGGAAACACCATATATTTT.

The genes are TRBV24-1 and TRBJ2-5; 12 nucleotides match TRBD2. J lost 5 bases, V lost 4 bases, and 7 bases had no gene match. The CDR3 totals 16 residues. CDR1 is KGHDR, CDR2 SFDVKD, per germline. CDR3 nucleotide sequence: TGTGCCACCAGTGAGCCTAGCGGGGGGGCCATTGAGACCCAGTACTTC. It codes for CATSEPSGGAIETQYF.

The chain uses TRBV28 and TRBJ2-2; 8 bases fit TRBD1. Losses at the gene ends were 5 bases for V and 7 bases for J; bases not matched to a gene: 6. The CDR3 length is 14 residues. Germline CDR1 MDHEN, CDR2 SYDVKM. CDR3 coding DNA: TGTGCCAGCAGTAGGACAGGGAAGGACGGGGAGCTGTTTTTT. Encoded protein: CASSRTGKDGELFF. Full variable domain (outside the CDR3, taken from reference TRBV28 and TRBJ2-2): DVKVTQSSRYLVKRTGEKVFLECVQDMDHENMFWYRQDPGLGLRLIYFSYDVKMKEKGDIPEGYSVSREKKERFSLILESASTNQTSMYLCASSRTGKDGELFFGEGSRLTVL.

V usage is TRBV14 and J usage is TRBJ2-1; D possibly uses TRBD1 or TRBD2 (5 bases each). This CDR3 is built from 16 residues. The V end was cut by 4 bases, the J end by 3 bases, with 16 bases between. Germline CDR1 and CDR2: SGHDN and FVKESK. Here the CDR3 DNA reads TGTGCCAGCAGCCTCAGGGTCGGACTCGACTACAATGAGCAGTTCTTC. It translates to CASSLRVGLDYNEQFF.

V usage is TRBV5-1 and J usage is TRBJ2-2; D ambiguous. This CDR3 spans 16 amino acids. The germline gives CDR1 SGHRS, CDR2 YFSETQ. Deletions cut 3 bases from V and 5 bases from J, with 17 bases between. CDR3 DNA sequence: TGCGCCAGCAGCTCAGGTAGGGCAAGTTGGACCGGGGAGCTGTTTTTT. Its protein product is CASSSGRASWTGELFF.

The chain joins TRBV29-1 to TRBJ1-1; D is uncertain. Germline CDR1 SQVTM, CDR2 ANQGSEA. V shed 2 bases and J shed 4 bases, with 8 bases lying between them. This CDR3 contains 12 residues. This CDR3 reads CSVEQKITEAFF. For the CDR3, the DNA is TGCAGCGTTGAACAGAAAATCACTGAAGCTTTCTTT.

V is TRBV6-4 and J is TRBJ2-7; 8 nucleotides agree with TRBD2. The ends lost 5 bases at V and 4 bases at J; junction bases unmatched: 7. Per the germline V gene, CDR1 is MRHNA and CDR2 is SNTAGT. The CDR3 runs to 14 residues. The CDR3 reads CASSFSGSLYEQYF. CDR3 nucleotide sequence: TGTGCCAGCAGTTTCAGCGGGAGTTTATACGAGCAGTACTTC.

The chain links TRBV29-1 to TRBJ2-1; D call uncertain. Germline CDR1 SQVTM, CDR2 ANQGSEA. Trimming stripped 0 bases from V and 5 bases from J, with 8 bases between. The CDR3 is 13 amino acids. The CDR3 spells CSVEERANNEQFF. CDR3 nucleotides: TGCAGCGTTGAAGAGAGAGCTAACAATGAGCAGTTCTTC.

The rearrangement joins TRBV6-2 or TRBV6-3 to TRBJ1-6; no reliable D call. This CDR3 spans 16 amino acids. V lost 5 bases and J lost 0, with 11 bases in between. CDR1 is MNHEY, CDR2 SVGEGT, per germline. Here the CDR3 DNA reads TGTGCCAGCAGTGGACCTGCCAGCTCCTATAATTCACCCCTCCACTTT. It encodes CASSGPASSYNSPLHF.

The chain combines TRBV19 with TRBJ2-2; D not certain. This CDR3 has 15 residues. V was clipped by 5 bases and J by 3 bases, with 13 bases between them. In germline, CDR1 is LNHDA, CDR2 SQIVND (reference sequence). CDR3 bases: TGTGCCAGTAGTTCCTTAATCTCGGACACCGGGGAGCTGTTTTTT. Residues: CASSSLISDTGELFF.

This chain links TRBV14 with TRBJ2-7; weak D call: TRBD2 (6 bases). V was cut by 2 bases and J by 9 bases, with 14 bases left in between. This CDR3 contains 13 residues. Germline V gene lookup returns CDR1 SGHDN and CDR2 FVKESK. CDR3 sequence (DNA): TGTGCCAGCAGCCAATCTAGCGCCGCCTGGCAGTACTTC. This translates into CASSQSSAAWQYF.

CDR3 loop: CASSVARGRYNEQFF. In DNA, the CDR3 is TGTGCCAGCAGTGTCGCCAGGGGGCGCTACAATGAGCAGTTCTTC. The chain couples TRBV2 to TRBJ2-1; 8 bases map to TRBD1. The CDR3 sequence is 15 residues long. V trimming: 4 bases; J trimming: 3 bases; junction bases outside the gene matches: 5. The V gene's germline CDR1 is SNHLY and CDR2 FYNNEI. Complete variable domain (other parts from reference TRBV2 and TRBJ2-1): EPEVTQTPSHQVTQMGQEVILRCVPISNHLYFYWYRQILGQKVEFLVSFYNNEISEKSEIFDDQFSVERPDGSNFTLKIRSTKLEDSAMYFCASSVARGRYNEQFFGPGTRLTVL.

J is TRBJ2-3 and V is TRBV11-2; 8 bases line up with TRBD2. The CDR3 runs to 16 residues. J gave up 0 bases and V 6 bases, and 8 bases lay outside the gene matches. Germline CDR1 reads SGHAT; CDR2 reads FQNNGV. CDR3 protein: CASSPQLAVSTDTQYF. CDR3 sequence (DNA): TGTGCCAGCAGTCCCCAACTAGCGGTTAGCACAGATACGCAGTATTTT.

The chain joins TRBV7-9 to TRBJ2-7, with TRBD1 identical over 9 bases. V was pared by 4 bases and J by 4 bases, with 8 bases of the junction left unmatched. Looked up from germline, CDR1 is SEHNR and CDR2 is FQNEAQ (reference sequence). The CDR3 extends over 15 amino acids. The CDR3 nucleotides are TGTGCCAGCAGCTATTTTGGGACAGGGTTATACGAGCAGTACTTC. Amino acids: CASSYFGTGLYEQYF.

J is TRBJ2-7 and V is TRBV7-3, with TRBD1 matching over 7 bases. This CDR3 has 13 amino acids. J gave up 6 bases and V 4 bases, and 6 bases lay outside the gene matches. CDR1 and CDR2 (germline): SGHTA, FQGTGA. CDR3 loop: CASSSTPGGEQYF. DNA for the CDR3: TGTGCCAGCAGCTCAACCCCAGGGGGCGAGCAGTACTTC.

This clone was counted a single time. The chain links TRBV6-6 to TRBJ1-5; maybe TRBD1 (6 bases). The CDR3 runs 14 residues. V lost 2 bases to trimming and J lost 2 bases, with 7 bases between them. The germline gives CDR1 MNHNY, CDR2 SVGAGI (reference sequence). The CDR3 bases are TGTGCCAGCAGTTACGGGGGGCGCAATCAGCCCCAGCATTTT. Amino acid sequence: CASSYGGRNQPQHF.

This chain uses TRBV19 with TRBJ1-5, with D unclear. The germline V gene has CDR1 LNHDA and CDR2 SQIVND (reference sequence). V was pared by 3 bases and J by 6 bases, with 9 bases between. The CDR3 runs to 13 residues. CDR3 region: CASSIQVLQPQHF. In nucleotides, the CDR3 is TGTGCCAGTAGTATCCAGGTTCTTCAGCCCCAGCATTTT.

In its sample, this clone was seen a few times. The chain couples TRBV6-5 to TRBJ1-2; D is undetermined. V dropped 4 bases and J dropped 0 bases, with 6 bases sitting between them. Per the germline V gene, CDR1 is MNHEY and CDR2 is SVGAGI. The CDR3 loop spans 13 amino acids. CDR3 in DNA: TGTGCCAGCAGTTTGTACACTAACTATGGCTACACCTTC. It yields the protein CASSLYTNYGYTF.

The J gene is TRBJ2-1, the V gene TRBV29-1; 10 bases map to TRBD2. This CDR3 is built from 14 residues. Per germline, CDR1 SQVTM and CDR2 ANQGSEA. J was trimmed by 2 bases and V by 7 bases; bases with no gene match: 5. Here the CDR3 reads CSAGSGRAYNEQFF. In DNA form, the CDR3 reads TGCAGCGCTGGCAGCGGGAGGGCCTACAATGAGCAGTTCTTC.

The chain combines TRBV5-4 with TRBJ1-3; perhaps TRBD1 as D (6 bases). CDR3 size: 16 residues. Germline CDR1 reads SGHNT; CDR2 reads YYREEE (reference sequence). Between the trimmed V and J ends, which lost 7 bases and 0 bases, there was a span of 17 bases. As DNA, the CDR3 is TGTGCCAGCGCCTTAGGACAGCCTTTCTCTGGAAACACCATATATTTT. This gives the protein CASALGQPFSGNTIYF.

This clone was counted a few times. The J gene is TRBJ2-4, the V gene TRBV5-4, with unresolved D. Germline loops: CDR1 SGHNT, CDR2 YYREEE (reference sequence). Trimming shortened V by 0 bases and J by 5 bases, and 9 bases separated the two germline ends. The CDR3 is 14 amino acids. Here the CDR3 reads CASSLALGENIQYF. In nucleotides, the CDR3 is TGTGCCAGCAGCTTGGCTCTGGGTGAAAACATTCAGTACTTC.

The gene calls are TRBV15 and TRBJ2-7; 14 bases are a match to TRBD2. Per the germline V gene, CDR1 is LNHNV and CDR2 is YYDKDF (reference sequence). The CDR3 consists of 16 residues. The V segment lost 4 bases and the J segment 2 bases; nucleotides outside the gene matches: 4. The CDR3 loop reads CATSIRLAGGAYEQYF. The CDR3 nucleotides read TGTGCCACCAGCATCCGACTAGCGGGGGGGGCCTACGAGCAGTACTTC.

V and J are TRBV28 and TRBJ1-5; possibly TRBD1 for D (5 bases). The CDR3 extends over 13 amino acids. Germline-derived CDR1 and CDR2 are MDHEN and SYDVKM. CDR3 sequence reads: CAINVGGVEPQHF. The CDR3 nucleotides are TGTGCTATCAACGTGGGGGGGGTTGAGCCCCAGCATTTT.

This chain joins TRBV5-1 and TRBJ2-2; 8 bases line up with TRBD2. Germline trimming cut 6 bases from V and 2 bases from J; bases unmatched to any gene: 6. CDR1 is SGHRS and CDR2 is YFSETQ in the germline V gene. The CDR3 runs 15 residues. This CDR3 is CASTRTSINTGELFF. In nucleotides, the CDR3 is TGCGCCAGCACCCGGACTAGCATTAACACCGGGGAGCTGTTTTTT. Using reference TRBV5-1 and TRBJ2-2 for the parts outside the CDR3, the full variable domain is KAGVTQTPRYLIKTRGQQVTLSCSPISGHRSVSWYQQTPGQGLQFLFEYFSETQRNKGNFPGRFSGRQFSNSRSEMNVSTLELGDSALYLCASTRTSINTGELFFGEGSRLTVL.